This TCR beta chain was sequenced for a study of OX40 agonist ivuxolimab in advanced cancers. Study-level information: Ivuxolimab, which patients received intravenously every 2 weeks, was dosed at 0.01 to 10 mg/kg. Antecedent anti-PD-1, anti-PD-L1 or anti-CTLA-4 therapy was permissible, with under 50% having received some.

Study-level findings and limits: Within 6 weeks, CD4+ and CD8+ blood T cells expanded clonally at 0.1 to 3.0 mg/kg. Compared with CD4+, CD8+ T cells on average had more expanded clones.

Repertoires were generated with immunoSEQ multiplex PCR, while TCRdb's copy carries only in-frame clones and drops some. The repertoire holds some 16,000 clones, with about four fifths as singletons. This CDR3 is 13 amino acids long. Germline CDR1 reads MNHEY; CDR2 reads SMNVEV (reference sequence). With 6 bases clipped from V and 5 bases from J, the junction kept 4 bases outside the gene matches. As to this clone: Its antigen is currently unknown.

Sequenced material: CD4+ or CD8+ T cells sorted from blood, taken in a trial of the OX40 agonist ivuxolimab. The receptor was isolated from an adult with an advanced solid tumor such as melanoma, head and neck, liver or kidney cancer. This chain uses TRBV27 with TRBJ2-5; 9 positions agree with TRBD1. DNA for the CDR3: TGTGCCAGCAGGGGGACAGGGCTGGAGACCCAGTACTTC. This gives the protein CASRGTGLETQYF.